The next 26 T cell receptor beta chains were all read from a single sample in a study of shared clonotypes between healthy human individuals. Repertoires were generated with immunoSEQ multiplex PCR, while TCRdb's copy carries only in-frame clones and drops some. This table holds approximately 480,000 clones, about three quarters found once. Material: PBMCs. The receptors derive from a woman aged 40 to 50 in good health. Some clones in this sample may be carry-over from other donors' samples.

The chain carries TRBV20-1 and TRBJ2-5, with a possible D match to TRBD1 (6 bases). Germline CDR1 DFQATT, CDR2 SNEGSKA (reference sequence). The V and J ends lost 7 bases and 3 bases respectively, with 9 bases between them. The CDR3 loop spans 11 amino acids. The CDR3 DNA sequence: TGCAGTGTGACAGGTGAAGAGACCCAGTACTTC. Amino acids: CSVTGEETQYF.

The chain links TRBV28 to TRBJ1-5; tentatively, D is TRBD1 (6 bases). CDR1 and CDR2 from the germline V gene are MDHEN and SYDVKM. This CDR3 is 15 amino acids long. V was trimmed by 2 bases and J by 7 bases, leaving 15 bases between them. The CDR3 nucleotides are TGTGCCAGCAGTTTAGGAGGGGGGAGGGGACAGCCCCAGCATTTT. This translates into CASSLGGGRGQPQHF.

This clone has only a few counts. The chain has TRBV10-1 and TRBJ2-7; D possibly corresponds to TRBD2 (5 bases). V lost 5 bases and J lost 6, with 11 bases in between. This CDR3 has 12 residues. CDR1 and CDR2 from the germline V gene are WNHNN and SYGVQD (reference sequence). The CDR3 coding sequence is TGCGCCAGCAGTTCCGATGCGGGCGAGCAGTACTTC. It is translated as CASSSDAGEQYF.

The chain recombines TRBV21-1 with TRBJ2-7; TRBD1 reflects the table's D call only, with no check against the DNA. TRBV21-1 is tagged as a pseudogene. This CDR3 spans 16 amino acids. The CDR3 loop is CASSKEAGLSSYEQYF. The CDR3 coding sequence is TGTGCCAGCAGCAAAGAGGCAGGGCTTAGCTCCTACGAGCAGTACTTC.

V gene TRBV2 combines with J gene TRBJ1-5, with unresolved D. V lost 4 bases, J lost 4 bases, and 11 bases lay in between. Germline values: CDR1 SNHLY, CDR2 FYNNEI. The CDR3 length is 14 residues. The CDR3 is CASSAQAGNQPQHF. Here the CDR3 DNA reads TGTGCCAGCAGTGCTCAGGCCGGGAATCAGCCCCAGCATTTT.

V is TRBV7-9 and J is TRBJ2-7, with D possibly being TRBD2 (5 bases). This CDR3 has 13 residues. Trimming pared 1 base from V and 5 bases from J, leaving 9 bases between. Germline CDR1 and CDR2: SEHNR and FQNEAQ (reference sequence). This CDR3 reads CASSLGRANEQYF. Written as DNA, the CDR3 is TGTGCCAGCAGCTTAGGGCGGGCAAACGAGCAGTACTTC.

This clone was counted between two and nine times. The chain combines TRBV7-9 with TRBJ2-1; possible D gene TRBD1, 5 bases. V was clipped by 6 bases and J by 9 bases, with 12 bases between them. Germline V gene data show CDR1 as SEHNR and CDR2 as FQNEAQ (reference sequence). CDR3 size: 12 residues. The CDR3 region is CASRTQGSEQFF. DNA for the CDR3: TGTGCCAGCAGGACCCAGGGAAGTGAGCAGTTCTTC.

The V call is TRBV9, the J call TRBJ2-5, with a weak D call TRBD2 (5 bases). The CDR3 length is 15 residues. Germline V CDR1 and CDR2: SGDLS, YYNGEE. Deletions cut 3 bases from V and 5 bases from J, with 17 bases between. The CDR3, as DNA: TGTGCCAGCAGCGAGCGGAGCGAGAGTTGGGAGACCCAGTACTTC. It encodes CASSERSESWETQYF.

The genes are TRBV18 and TRBJ2-2; D is possibly TRBD2 (6 bases). CDR3 size: 15 residues. Germline lookup yields CDR1 KGHSH and CDR2 LQKENI. Between the trimmed V and J ends, which lost 6 bases and 5 bases, there was a span of 16 bases. The CDR3 here is CASSAQGGVTGELFF. In DNA form, the CDR3 reads TGTGCCAGCTCTGCTCAAGGAGGGGTGACCGGGGAGCTGTTTTTT.

This chain connects TRBV28 to TRBJ2-7, with D maybe TRBD1 (6 bases). V gave up 2 bases and J gave up 2 bases, with 13 bases separating them. Germline CDR1 and CDR2: MDHEN and SYDVKM. This CDR3 has 15 amino acids. CDR3 sequence reads: CASSLAGAKAYEQYF. Here the CDR3 DNA reads TGTGCCAGCAGTTTAGCAGGGGCCAAAGCCTACGAGCAGTACTTC.

This chain uses TRBV5-1 with TRBJ2-7, with 7 bases fitting TRBD1. Trimming cost V 4 bases and J 6 bases; bases outside gene matches: 4. Looked up from germline, CDR1 is SGHRS and CDR2 is YFSETQ. This CDR3 is 12 amino acids long. The CDR3 DNA reads as TGCGCCAGCAGCCCGACAGGGCTCGAGCAGTACTTC. Amino acids: CASSPTGLEQYF.

The chain employs TRBV4-1 and TRBJ1-6; a weak D match, TRBD1 (5 bases). This CDR3 is built from 15 residues. V gave up 0 bases and J gave up 11 bases, with 14 bases separating them. Germline loops: CDR1 MGHRA, CDR2 YSYEKL. CDR3 in amino acids: CASSQDPQGGAPLHF. In DNA form, the CDR3 reads TGCGCCAGCAGCCAAGATCCCCAGGGTGGTGCACCCCTCCACTTT.

This chain connects TRBV4-2 to TRBJ1-1, with TRBD1 identical over 7 bases. Unmatched junction bases numbered 3, after V lost 0 bases and J lost 5 bases. From germline, CDR1 is LGHNA and CDR2 YNFKEQ. The CDR3 is made up of 14 amino acids. Here the CDR3 reads CASSQDAGGTEAFF. The CDR3 DNA reads TGTGCCAGCAGCCAAGATGCAGGGGGGACTGAAGCTTTCTTT.

As to this clone: Other DNA variants within this sample encode the same CDR3. The rearrangement links TRBV5-5 to TRBJ1-1; D ambiguous. This CDR3 region has 13 residues. Trimming left V 0 bases short and J 1 base short, with 4 bases between. Per germline, CDR1 SGHKS and CDR2 YYEKEE (reference sequence). The CDR3 protein is CASSLGGNTEAFF. The CDR3 DNA sequence: TGTGCCAGCAGCTTGGGAGGGAACACTGAAGCTTTCTTT. Together with reference TRBV5-5 and TRBJ1-1, the CDR3 gives the full variable domain: DAGVTQSPTHLIKTRGQQVTLRCSPISGHKSVSWYQQVLGQGPQFIFQYYEKEERGRGNFPDRFSARQFPNYSSELNVNALLLGDSALYLCASSLGGNTEAFFGQGTRLTVV.

The chain has TRBV9 and TRBJ2-5; 11 bases match TRBD2. Germline V gives CDR1 SGDLS, CDR2 YYNGEE. The CDR3 has 15 residues. J lost 5 bases, V lost 6 bases, and 9 bases had no gene match. The CDR3 here is CASTNAGLAVETQYF. CDR3 bases: TGTGCCAGCACCAACGCGGGACTAGCGGTGGAGACCCAGTACTTC.

This clone was seen more than once but under ten times. The V call is TRBV7-2, the J call TRBJ2-1; the match to TRBD2 covers 8 bases. The length of the CDR3 is 15 residues. Germline V CDR1 and CDR2: SGHTA, FQGNSA. J was trimmed by 1 base and V by 6 bases; bases with no gene match: 5. This CDR3 is CASSFSGNSYNEQFF. The CDR3 DNA reads as TGTGCCAGCAGTTTTAGCGGGAATTCCTACAATGAGCAGTTCTTC.

The rearrangement links TRBV7-9 to TRBJ2-7; D uncertain. Trimming left V 1 base short and J 3 bases short, with 7 bases between. Germline V gives CDR1 SEHNR, CDR2 FQNEAQ (reference sequence). CDR3 length: 13 residues. DNA of the CDR3: TGTGCCAGCAGCTTAGGCCTGATCTACGAGCAGTACTTC. This sequence encodes CASSLGLIYEQYF.

The rearrangement joins TRBV7-7 to TRBJ2-2; D is uncertain. Deletions cut 1 base from V and 5 bases from J, with 5 bases between. Germline V lookup: CDR1 SSHAT, CDR2 FNYEAQ (reference sequence). The CDR3 totals 13 residues. The CDR3 here is CASSLGQTGELFF. For the CDR3, the DNA is TGTGCCAGCAGCTTAGGGCAGACCGGGGAGCTGTTTTTT.

This chain uses TRBV5-1 with TRBJ2-2; D not certain. The CDR3 is 15 residues long. The germline V and J ends were trimmed by 0 bases and 1 base, with 7 bases remaining between them. Per the germline V gene, CDR1 is SGHRS and CDR2 is YFSETQ. CDR3 nucleotide sequence: TGCGCCAGCAGCTTGGCCAGTTGGAACACCGGGGAGCTGTTTTTT. As protein: CASSLASWNTGELFF.

This clone was counted at least ten times. The V call is TRBV7-8, the J call TRBJ2-7; possible D gene TRBD2, 5 bases. Germline V gives CDR1 SGHVS, CDR2 FQNEAQ. Trimming removed 5 bases from V and 1 base from J, with 12 bases in between. This CDR3 has 14 residues. CDR3 DNA sequence: TGTGCCAGCAGCAGGACTTCGCATTCCTACGAGCAGTACTTC. It translates to CASSRTSHSYEQYF.

The rearrangement links TRBV10-3 to TRBJ2-5; 8 bases are shared with TRBD2. The end of the DNA aligns better with TRBJ2-7, so the J call may be wrong. The germline V gene has CDR1 ENHRY and CDR2 SYGVKD. The CDR3 extends over 14 amino acids. This CDR3 is CAISPKRESHEQYF. As DNA, the CDR3 is TGTGCCATCAGTCCCAAGCGGGAGTCCCACGAGCAGTACTTC.

This clone was detected ten times or more. The V gene is TRBV4-3, the J gene TRBJ2-2, with no clear D. CDR3 length equals 15 residues. Germline V gene sequence: CDR1 LGHNA, CDR2 YSLEER. V lost 4 bases and J lost 4, with 13 bases in between. The CDR3 reads CASSLGPMGTGELFF. The CDR3 region has the DNA TGCGCCAGCAGCCTTGGGCCGATGGGCACCGGGGAGCTGTTTTTT.

The chain recombines TRBV7-2 with TRBJ2-3; no firm D call. Trimming pared 5 bases from V and 9 bases from J, leaving 15 bases between. Germline CDR1 is SGHTA and CDR2 is FQGNSA. This CDR3 region has 13 residues. The chain's CDR3 is CASSPGVARTQYF. In DNA form, the CDR3 reads TGTGCCAGCAGCCCTGGCGTGGCACGGACGCAGTATTTT. Full variable domain (outside the CDR3, taken from reference TRBV7-2 and TRBJ2-3): GAGVSQSPSNKVTEKGKDVELRCDPISGHTALYWYRQSLGQGLEFLIYFQGNSAPDKSGLPSDRFSAERTGGSVSTLTIQRTQQEDSAVYLCASSPGVARTQYFGPGTRLTVL.

The rearrangement joins TRBV10-3 to TRBJ1-1, with unresolved D. The CDR3 spans 13 residues. Germline CDR1 and CDR2: ENHRY and SYGVKD. Trimming pared 2 bases from V and 8 bases from J, leaving 12 bases between. CDR3 nucleotides: TGTGCCATCAGTGAGCATGAGCGCTTGGAAGCTTTCTTT. This encodes CAISEHERLEAFF.

The chain uses TRBV7-9 and TRBJ2-1; TRBD2 might be the D (5 bases). Looked up from germline, CDR1 is SEHNR and CDR2 is FQNEAQ (reference sequence). The CDR3 covers 15 residues. The V end was cut by 1 base, the J end by 8 bases, with 15 bases between. CDR3 in DNA: TGTGCCAGCAGCTTAGATGGGCGGGTGTTGCATGAGCAGTTCTTC. Protein product: CASSLDGRVLHEQFF.

The V and J genes are TRBV6-1 and TRBJ2-6; no definite D call. V was trimmed by 4 bases and J by 2 bases, leaving 6 bases between them. The length of the CDR3 is 14 residues. Per the germline V gene, CDR1 is MNHNS and CDR2 is SASEGT. The CDR3 is CASSGLAGANVLTF. The CDR3 bases are TGTGCCAGCAGTGGGTTAGCTGGGGCCAACGTCCTGACTTTC.